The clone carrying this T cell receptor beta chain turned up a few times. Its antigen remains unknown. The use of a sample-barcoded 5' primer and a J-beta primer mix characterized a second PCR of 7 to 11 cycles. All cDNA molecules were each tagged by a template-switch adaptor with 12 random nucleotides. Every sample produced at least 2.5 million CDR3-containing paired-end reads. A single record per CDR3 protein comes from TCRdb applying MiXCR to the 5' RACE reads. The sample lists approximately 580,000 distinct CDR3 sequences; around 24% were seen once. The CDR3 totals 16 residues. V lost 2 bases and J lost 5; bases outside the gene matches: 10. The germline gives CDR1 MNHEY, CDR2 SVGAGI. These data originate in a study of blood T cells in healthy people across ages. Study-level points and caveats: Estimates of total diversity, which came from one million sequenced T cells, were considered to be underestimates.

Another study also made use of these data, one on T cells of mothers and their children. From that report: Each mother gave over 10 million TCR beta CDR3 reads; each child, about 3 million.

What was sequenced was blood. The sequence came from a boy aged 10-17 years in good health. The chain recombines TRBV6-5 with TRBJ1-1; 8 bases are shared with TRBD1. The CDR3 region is CASSYAWTGSLTEAFF. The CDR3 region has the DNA TGTGCCAGCAGTTACGCCTGGACAGGGAGTTTAACTGAAGCTTTCTTT.